These 5 T cell receptor beta chains share one sample of origin, sequenced in a study of CD8 T cells in ankylosing spondylitis. TCRdb called the 5' RACE reads again in MiXCR, with one record for every CDR3 protein. The table has more than 300,000 distinct CDR3 sequences, 11% seen once. Input material: blood, either unsorted or a sorted T cell fraction (not recorded which). These receptors were obtained from a female donor with ankylosing spondylitis or in good health (not recorded which).

This clonotype appeared many times. The J gene is TRBJ2-7, the V gene TRBV29-1; D is ambiguous. V gave up 7 bases and J gave up 5 bases, with 12 bases separating them. This CDR3 spans 11 amino acids. Germline V CDR1 and CDR2: SQVTM, ANQGSEA. The chain's CDR3 is CSARINDEQYF. The CDR3 DNA reads TGCAGCGCACGTATAAATGACGAGCAGTACTTC.

The chain recombines TRBV20-1 with TRBJ1-5, with D tentatively TRBD1 (6 bases). Germline-derived CDR1 and CDR2 are DFQATT and SNEGSKA (reference sequence). Trimming cost V 6 bases and J 6 bases, with 18 bases left between them. The CDR3 totals 14 residues. DNA for the CDR3: TGCAGTGCCCCGTCGGGGGGCGCGAGTCAGCCCCAGCATTTT. This gives the protein CSAPSGGASQPQHF.

The table lists this clonotype with many counts. V usage is TRBV7-2 and J usage is TRBJ1-4, with a possible D match to TRBD1 (6 bases). The CDR3 extends over 16 amino acids. Germline V CDR1 and CDR2: SGHTA, FQGNSA. The ends were cut back, 1 base at V and 3 bases at J, with 12 bases in the middle. This CDR3 is CASSLDSGAANEKLFF. The CDR3 bases are TGTGCCAGCAGCTTAGACTCGGGGGCAGCTAATGAAAAACTGTTTTTT.

The chain uses TRBV6-1 and TRBJ2-7; the match to TRBD1 covers 8 bases. V shed 8 bases and J 2 bases; nucleotides not matched to a gene: 5. The CDR3 extends over 13 amino acids. Germline V gene sequence: CDR1 MNHNS, CDR2 SASEGT. CDR3 coding DNA: TGTGCCAGCCAACGGGACAGGACCTACGAGCAGTACTTC. Translation gives CASQRDRTYEQYF.

This clonotype occurred many times. This chain uses TRBV6-1 with TRBJ2-2, with D perhaps TRBD1 or TRBD2 (5 bases each). Trimming left V 5 bases short and J 7 bases short, with 14 bases between. Germline CDR1 is MNHNS and CDR2 is SASEGT. The CDR3 is 14 residues long. This CDR3 is CASSLMGVGGELFF. DNA of the CDR3: TGTGCCAGCAGTCTCATGGGGGTCGGCGGGGAGCTGTTTTTT.